Listed below are T cell receptor beta chains from one sample, sequenced in a study of control samples from healthy donors and cancer patients. Assay: immunoSEQ multiplex PCR; the TCRdb copy retains only in-frame clones and omits some. The sample yields over 100,000 clones, 70% to 90% seen once. The sample was blood. All receptors derive from a man aged 40-55 years in good health. Both conserved end residues are part of each CDR3. Fields, in order: V gene, clone size, J gene, D gene, CDR3 DNA, CDR3 protein. D genes are given only for firm matches. Only part of the rows carry a size: once, few, many, or a class if the clone is expanded.

TRBV10-2	once	TRBJ2-7	TRBD2	TGCGCCAGCAGTGACCTATTAGCGGGGGGAACGAGCTCCTACGAGCAGTACTTC	CASSDLLAGGTSSYEQYF
TRBV7-9	-	TRBJ2-7	-	TGTGCCAGCAGCCGTACCCCTTGGGCGCGGGAGCAGTACTTC	CASSRTPWAREQYF
TRBV5-8	-	TRBJ2-7	-	TGTGCCAGCAGCTTGTTGCCCCAAGCCACTGTAGAGCAGTACTTC	CASSLLPQATVEQYF
TRBV6-5	-	TRBJ1-5	-	TGTGCCAGCACCGGGGACGTAGGCAATCAGCCCCAGCATTTT	CASTGDVGNQPQHF
TRBV6-5	-	TRBJ2-7	TRBD1	TGTGCCAGCCTCTTGACAGGGAATTACGAGCAGTACTTC	CASLLTGNYEQYF
TRBV6-5	few	TRBJ1-6	-	TGTGCCAGCAGTTACGATGCCCACGGGGGTTCACCCCTCCACTTT	CASSYDAHGGSPLHF
TRBV27	-	TRBJ2-5	-	TGTGCCAGCAGACCGGGGGACAGCGACCAAGAGACCCAGTACTTC	CASRPGDSDQETQYF
TRBV5-1	-	TRBJ1-6	TRBD1	TGCGCCAGCAGCTTTCGACAGGGGTATAATTCACCCCTCCACTTT	CASSFRQGYNSPLHF
TRBV7-2	-	TRBJ1-1	-	TGTGCCAGCAGCCCCCAAGGGGGGAACACTGAAGCTTTCTTT	CASSPQGGNTEAFF
TRBV5-8	-	TRBJ1-1	TRBD1	TGTGCCAGCAGCACCTACAGGGGTAACACTGAAGCTTTCTTT	CASSTYRGNTEAFF
TRBV2	-	TRBJ1-1	-	TGTGCCAGCAGTGATTACGGAAACACTGAAGCTTTCTTT	CASSDYGNTEAFF
TRBV20-1	-	TRBJ2-7	TRBD2	TGCAGTGCTAGTAGGTTCCTAGCGGGGACCTACGAGCAGTACTTC	CSASRFLAGTYEQYF
TRBV6-2/TRBV6-3	-	TRBJ2-4	-	TGTGCCAGCAGTTACTCGGAGGAAAAAAACATTCAGTACTTC	CASSYSEEKNIQYF
TRBV6-6	once	TRBJ2-3	-	TGTGCCAGCAGTAGGGACAGCACAGATACGCAGTATTTT	CASSRDSTDTQYF
TRBV3-1/TRBV3-2	-	TRBJ1-1	-	TGTGCCAGCAGTCGATTCAGGGGTATGAACACTGAAGCTTTCTTT	CASSRFRGMNTEAFF
TRBV19	-	TRBJ1-5	-	TGTGCCAGTAGTAACCTGTATCAGCCCCAGCATTTT	CASSNLYQPQHF
TRBV6-5	-	TRBJ2-3	-	TGTGCCAGCAGTTCCATTGTCACAGATACGCAGTATTTT	CASSSIVTDTQYF
TRBV6-1	once	TRBJ2-7	-	TGTGCCAGCAGTGAGGGCCCCTCCTACGAGCAGTACTTC	CASSEGPSYEQYF
TRBV6-5	-	TRBJ2-1	-	TGTGCCAGCAAGGGGCAAGGTGGGAATGAGCAGTTCTTC	CASKGQGGNEQFF
TRBV12-5	-	TRBJ1-1	-	TGTGCTAGTGGTTTGTGGGGACGACCTGAAGCTTTCTTT	CASGLWGRPEAFF
TRBV18	-	TRBJ1-2	-	TGTGCCAGCTCACCGGCAGGGTGGTATGGCTACACCTTC	CASSPAGWYGYTF
TRBV24-1	-	TRBJ1-2	-	TGTGCCACCAGTGCCTGGGGTGGCTATGGCTACACCTTC	CATSAWGGYGYTF
TRBV18	-	TRBJ2-3	-	TGTGCCAGCTCACCCCAGAGCACAGATACGCAGTATTTT	CASSPQSTDTQYF
TRBV28	-	TRBJ1-3	-	TGTGCCAGCTGCTCTGGAAACACCATATATTTT	CASCSGNTIYF
TRBV6-5	-	TRBJ1-3	-	TGTGCCAGCAGTTACGCCGGGGCTGGAAACACCATATATTTT	CASSYAGAGNTIYF
TRBV24-1	-	TRBJ2-5	-	TGTGCCACCAGTGATGAGGGGGAGACCCAGTACTTC	CATSDEGETQYF
TRBV30	-	TRBJ2-2	-	TGTGCCTGGAGTGAGGGGAGAGGGGAGCTGTTTTTT	CAWSEGRGELFF
TRBV29-1	-	TRBJ1-2	TRBD1	TGCAGCGTTGGGGACAGGGGAGGAGGCTACACCTTC	CSVGDRGGGYTF
TRBV5-1	-	TRBJ2-3	-	TGCGCCAGCAGCTTGGACCGCATAGATACGCAGTATTTT	CASSLDRIDTQYF
TRBV19	-	TRBJ1-5	TRBD1	TGTGCCAGTAGTACGGGACAGAACAATCAGCCCCAGCATTTT	CASSTGQNNQPQHF
TRBV7-8	-	TRBJ1-5	-	TGTGCCAGCAGCTTGGAGCGGACCAATCAGCCCCAGCATTTT	CASSLERTNQPQHF
TRBV9	-	TRBJ2-7	-	TGTGCCAGCAGCGTCCTCCCGGAGGGGGCCAACGAGCAGTACTTC	CASSVLPEGANEQYF
TRBV24-1	-	TRBJ1-2	-	TGTGCCACCAGTGTTACAGACACGTCCGGCTACACCTTC	CATSVTDTSGYTF
TRBV7-9	-	TRBJ2-7	-	TGTGCCAGCAGCTTAGGGGCGGGGCTGTTGTACGAGCAGTACTTC	CASSLGAGLLYEQYF
TRBV6-2/TRBV6-3	few	TRBJ2-1	-	TGTGCCAGCAGTCAAGACGACAGGGAGCAGTTCTTC	CASSQDDREQFF
TRBV30	-	TRBJ1-2	TRBD1	TGTGCCTGGAGGACAGGGATTGGCTATGGCTACACCTTC	CAWRTGIGYGYTF
TRBV11-3	-	TRBJ2-5	-	TGTGCCAGCAGCTTAGGTGTGACGGGCGTTTTGGCAGAGACCCAGTACTTC	CASSLGVTGVLAETQYF
TRBV5-1	-	TRBJ1-6	TRBD1	TGCGCCAGCAGACAAGAGACAGGGTTGAATTCACCCCTCCACTTT	CASRQETGLNSPLHF